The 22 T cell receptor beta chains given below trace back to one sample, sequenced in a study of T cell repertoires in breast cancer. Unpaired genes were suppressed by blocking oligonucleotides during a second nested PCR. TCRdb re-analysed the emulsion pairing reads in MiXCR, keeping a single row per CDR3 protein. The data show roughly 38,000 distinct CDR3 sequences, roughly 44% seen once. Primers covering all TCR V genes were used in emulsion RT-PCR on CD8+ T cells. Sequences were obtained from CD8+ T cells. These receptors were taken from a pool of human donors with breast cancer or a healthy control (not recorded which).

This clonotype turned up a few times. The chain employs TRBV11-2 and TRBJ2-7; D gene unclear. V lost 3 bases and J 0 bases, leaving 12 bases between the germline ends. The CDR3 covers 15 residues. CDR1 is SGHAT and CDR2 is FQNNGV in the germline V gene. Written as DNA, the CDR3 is TGTGCCAGCAGCTTTGGGTTGATCGCCTCCTACGAGCAGTACTTC. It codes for CASSFGLIASYEQYF.

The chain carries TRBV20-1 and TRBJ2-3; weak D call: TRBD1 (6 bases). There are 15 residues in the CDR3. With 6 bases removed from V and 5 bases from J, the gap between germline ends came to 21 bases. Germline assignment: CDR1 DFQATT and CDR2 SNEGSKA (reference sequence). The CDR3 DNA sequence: TGCAGTGCCATCCCAGGGGATCTTCCCGTAGATACGCAGTATTTT. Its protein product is CSAIPGDLPVDTQYF.

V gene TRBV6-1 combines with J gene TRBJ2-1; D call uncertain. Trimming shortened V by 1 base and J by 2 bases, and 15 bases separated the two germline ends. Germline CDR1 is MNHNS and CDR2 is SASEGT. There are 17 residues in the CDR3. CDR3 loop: CASSEGVGQLPYNEQFF. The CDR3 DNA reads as TGTGCCAGCAGTGAAGGGGTTGGGCAGCTCCCCTACAATGAGCAGTTCTTC.

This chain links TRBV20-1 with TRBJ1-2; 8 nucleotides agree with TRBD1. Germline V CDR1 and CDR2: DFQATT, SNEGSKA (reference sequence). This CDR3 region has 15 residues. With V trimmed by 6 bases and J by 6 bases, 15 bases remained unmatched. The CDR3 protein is CSARRGAGGANGYTF. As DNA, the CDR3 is TGCAGTGCCCGACGGGGGGCAGGGGGCGCGAATGGCTACACCTTC.

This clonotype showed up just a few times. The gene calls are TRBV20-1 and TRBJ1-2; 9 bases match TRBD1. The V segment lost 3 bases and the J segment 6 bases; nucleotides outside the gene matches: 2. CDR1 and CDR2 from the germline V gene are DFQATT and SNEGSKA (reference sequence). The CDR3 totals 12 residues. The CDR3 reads CSASGDRDGYTF. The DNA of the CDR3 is TGCAGTGCTAGTGGGGACAGGGATGGCTACACCTTC.

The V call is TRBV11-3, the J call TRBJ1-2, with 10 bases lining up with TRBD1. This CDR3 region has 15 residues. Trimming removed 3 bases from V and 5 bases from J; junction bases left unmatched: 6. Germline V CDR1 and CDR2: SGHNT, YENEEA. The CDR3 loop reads CASSLWGQGFYGYTF. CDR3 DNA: TGTGCCAGCAGCTTGTGGGGACAGGGGTTTTATGGCTACACCTTC.

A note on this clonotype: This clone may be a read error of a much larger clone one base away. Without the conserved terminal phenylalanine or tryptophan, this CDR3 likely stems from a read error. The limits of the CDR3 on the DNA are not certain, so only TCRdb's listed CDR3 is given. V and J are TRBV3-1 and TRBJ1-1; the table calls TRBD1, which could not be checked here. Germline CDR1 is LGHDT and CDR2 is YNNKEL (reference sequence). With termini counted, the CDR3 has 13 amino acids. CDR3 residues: CASSPPATASGIL.

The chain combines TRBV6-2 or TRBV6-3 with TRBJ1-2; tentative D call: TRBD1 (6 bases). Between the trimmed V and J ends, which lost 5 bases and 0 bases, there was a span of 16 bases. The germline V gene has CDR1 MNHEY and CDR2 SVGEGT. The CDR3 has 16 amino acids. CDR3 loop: CASSELAGATNYGYTF. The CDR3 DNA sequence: TGTGCCAGCAGTGAACTTGCAGGGGCGACTAACTATGGCTACACCTTC.

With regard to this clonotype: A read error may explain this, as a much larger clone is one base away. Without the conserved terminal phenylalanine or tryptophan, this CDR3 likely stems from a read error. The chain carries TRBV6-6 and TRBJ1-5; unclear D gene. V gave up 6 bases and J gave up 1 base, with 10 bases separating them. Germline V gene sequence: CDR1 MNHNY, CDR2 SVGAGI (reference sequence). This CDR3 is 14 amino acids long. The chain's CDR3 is CASRDELSNQPQHI. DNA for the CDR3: TGTGCCAGCAGAGATGAGCTGAGCAATCAGCCCCAGCATATT.

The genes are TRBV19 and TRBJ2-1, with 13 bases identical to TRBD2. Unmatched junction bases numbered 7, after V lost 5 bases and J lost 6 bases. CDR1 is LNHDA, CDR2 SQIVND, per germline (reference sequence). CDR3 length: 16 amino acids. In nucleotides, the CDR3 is TGTGCCAGTAGTTCAAGGACTAGCGGGAGCCTCAATGAGCAGTTCTTC. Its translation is CASSSRTSGSLNEQFF. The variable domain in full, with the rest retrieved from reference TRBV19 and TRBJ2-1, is DGGITQSPKYLFRKEGQNVTLSCEQNLNHDAMYWYRQDPGQGLRLIYYSQIVNDFQKGDIAEGYSVSREKKESFPLTVTSAQKNPTAFYLCASSSRTSGSLNEQFFGPGTRLTVL.

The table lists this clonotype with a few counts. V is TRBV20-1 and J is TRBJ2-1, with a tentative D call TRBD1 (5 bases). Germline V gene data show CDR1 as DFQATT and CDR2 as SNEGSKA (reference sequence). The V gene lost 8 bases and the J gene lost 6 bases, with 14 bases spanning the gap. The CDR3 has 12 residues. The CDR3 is CSNRRQGNEQFF. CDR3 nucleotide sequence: TGCAGTAATAGGCGGCAGGGCAATGAGCAGTTCTTC.

This CDR3 reads CASSRDLGTEAFF. The CDR3 DNA is TGTGCCAGCAGTAGGGATTTGGGCACTGAAGCTTTCTTT. This sequence joins TRBV2 and TRBJ1-1, with D unresolved. Germline V gene lookup returns CDR1 SNHLY and CDR2 FYNNEI. The CDR3 spans 13 residues. V shed 5 bases and J shed 4 bases, with 11 bases lying between them.

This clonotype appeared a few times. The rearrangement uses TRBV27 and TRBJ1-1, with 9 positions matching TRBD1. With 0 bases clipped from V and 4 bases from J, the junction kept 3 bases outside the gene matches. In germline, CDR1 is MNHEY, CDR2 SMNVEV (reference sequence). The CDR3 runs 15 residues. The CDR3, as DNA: TGTGCCAGCAGTTTATCGGGACAGGGTCTCACTGAAGCTTTCTTT. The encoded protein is CASSLSGQGLTEAFF.

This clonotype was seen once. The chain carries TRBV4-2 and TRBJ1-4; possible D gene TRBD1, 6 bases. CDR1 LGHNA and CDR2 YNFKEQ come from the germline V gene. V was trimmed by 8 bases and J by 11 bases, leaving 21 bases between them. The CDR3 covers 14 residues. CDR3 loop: CASGPNRSGGKLFF. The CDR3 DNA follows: TGTGCCAGCGGCCCCAATCGGTCCGGGGGCAAACTGTTTTTT.

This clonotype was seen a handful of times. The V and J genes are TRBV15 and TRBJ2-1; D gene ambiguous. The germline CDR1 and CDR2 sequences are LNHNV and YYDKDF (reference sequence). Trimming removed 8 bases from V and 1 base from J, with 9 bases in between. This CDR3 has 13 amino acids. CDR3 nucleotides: TGTGCCACCTCGGGCATTTCCTACAATGAGCAGTTCTTC. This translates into CATSGISYNEQFF.

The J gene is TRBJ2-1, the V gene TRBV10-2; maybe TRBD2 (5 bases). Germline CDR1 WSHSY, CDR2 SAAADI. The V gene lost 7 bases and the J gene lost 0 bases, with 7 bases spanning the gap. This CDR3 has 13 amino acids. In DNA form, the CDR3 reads TGCGCCAGCAAAGGGAGCTCCTACAATGAGCAGTTCTTC. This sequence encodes CASKGSSYNEQFF.

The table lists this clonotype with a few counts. This CDR3 reads CASSQGGLTEAFF. The CDR3 bases are TGTGCCAGCAGCCAAGGGGGGCTCACTGAAGCTTTCTTT. The gene calls are TRBV3-1 and TRBJ1-1; D is perhaps TRBD1 (6 bases). Between the trimmed V and J ends, which lost 1 base and 4 bases, there was a span of 7 bases. CDR1 and CDR2 (germline): LGHDT, YNNKEL (reference sequence). This CDR3 contains 13 residues.

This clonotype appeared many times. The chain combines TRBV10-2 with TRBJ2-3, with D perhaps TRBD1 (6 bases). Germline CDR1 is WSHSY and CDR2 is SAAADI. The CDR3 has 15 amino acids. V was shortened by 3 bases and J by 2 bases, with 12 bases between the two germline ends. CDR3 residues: CASSEQGPVTDTQYF. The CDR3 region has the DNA TGCGCCAGCAGTGAACAGGGCCCCGTCACAGATACGCAGTATTTT.

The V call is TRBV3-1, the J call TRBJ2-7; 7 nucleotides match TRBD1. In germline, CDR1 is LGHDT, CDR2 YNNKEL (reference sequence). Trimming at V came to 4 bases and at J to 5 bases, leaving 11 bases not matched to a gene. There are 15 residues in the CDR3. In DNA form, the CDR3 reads TGTGCCAGCAGCCGGGAAGGGGGCGCGTGGAACGAGCAGTACTTC. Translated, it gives CASSREGGAWNEQYF.

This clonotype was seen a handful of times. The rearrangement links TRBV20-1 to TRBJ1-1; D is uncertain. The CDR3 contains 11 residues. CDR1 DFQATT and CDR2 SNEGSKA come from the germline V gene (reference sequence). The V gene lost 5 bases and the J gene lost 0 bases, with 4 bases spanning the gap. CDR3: CSASMNTEAFF. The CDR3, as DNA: TGCAGTGCTTCAATGAACACTGAAGCTTTCTTT.

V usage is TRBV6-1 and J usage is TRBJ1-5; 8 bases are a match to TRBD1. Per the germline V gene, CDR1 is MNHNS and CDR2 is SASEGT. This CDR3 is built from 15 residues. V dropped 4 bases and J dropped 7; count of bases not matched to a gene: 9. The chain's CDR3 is CASSVETGGVQPQHF. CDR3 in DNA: TGTGCCAGCAGTGTCGAAACAGGGGGAGTACAGCCCCAGCATTTT.

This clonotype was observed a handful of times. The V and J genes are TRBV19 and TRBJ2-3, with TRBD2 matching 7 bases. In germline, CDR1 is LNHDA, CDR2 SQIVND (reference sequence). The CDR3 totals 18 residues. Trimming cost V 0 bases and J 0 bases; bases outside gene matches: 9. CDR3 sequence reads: CASSIDGEGLASTDTQYF. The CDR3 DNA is TGTGCCAGTAGTATAGACGGGGAGGGACTGGCTAGCACAGATACGCAGTATTTT.